This section outlines one T cell receptor (beta chain) sequence together with its context. Clones were sequenced by immunoSEQ multiplex PCR, and TCRdb holds only the in-frame ones, with some missing. The sample consists of about 110,000 clones, approximately 89% of them appearing once. CDR1 and CDR2 (germline): GTSNPN, SVGIG (reference sequence). Trimming at V came to 5 bases and at J to 8 bases, leaving 7 bases not matched to a gene. CDR3 size: 12 residues. The sample comes from a study of OX40 agonist ivuxolimab in advanced cancers. Study background: Ivuxolimab, an antibody that agonizes OX40 (CD134), was administered to the patients. A mean age of roughly 66 years, range about 23 to 90, was recorded, and 80% to 90% were male.

The rearrangement joins TRBV30 to TRBJ2-3; 7 nucleotides match TRBD2. The clonotype originates from an adult with an advanced solid tumor such as melanoma, head and neck, liver or kidney cancer. The sequences come from CD4+ or CD8+ T cells sorted from blood, collected in a trial of the OX40 agonist ivuxolimab. In nucleotides, the CDR3 is TGTGCCTGGGCGGGGGACCGTAGTACGCAGTATTTT. Residues: CAWAGDRSTQYF.